Listed below are T cell receptor beta chains from one sample, sequenced in a study of PD-1 blockade in classical Hodgkin lymphoma. The assay was immunoSEQ multiplex PCR, and TCRdb's table has in-frame clones only and misses some. The sample shows approximately 96,000 clones, 85% to 95% of them seen only once. The sequenced sample was peripheral blood mononuclear cells (PBMCs), obtained before the fourth cycle of nivolumab. The receptors come from a human donor with classical Hodgkin lymphoma. The CDR3 runs from the conserved cysteine through the conserved F or W. Fields, in order: CDR3 protein, CDR3 DNA, clone size, V gene, J gene, D gene. The D gene is left open where the match is weak. The listing skips clone size in some rows; elsewhere it reads once, few, many or a size class.

cdr3_aa: CASSLEATMRKLFF; cdr3_nt: TGTGCCAGCAGCTTAGAAGCAACGATGAGAAAACTGTTTTTT; clone_size: -; v_call: TRBV7-2; j_call: TRBJ1-4; d_call: -
cdr3_aa: CASSFNPGLAGSSYNEQFF; cdr3_nt: TGTGCCAGCAGCTTTAACCCAGGACTAGCGGGGAGCTCCTACAATGAGCAGTTCTTC; clone_size: -; v_call: TRBV7-9; j_call: TRBJ2-1; d_call: TRBD2
cdr3_aa: CASSLARGTAYEQYF; cdr3_nt: TGTGCCAGCAGCTTGGCCCGCGGGACGGCCTACGAGCAGTACTTC; clone_size: -; v_call: TRBV5-4; j_call: TRBJ2-7; d_call: -
cdr3_aa: CASSVEDTPPLETQYF; cdr3_nt: TGTGCCAGCAGCGTAGAGGACACCCCCCCGTTAGAGACCCAGTACTTC; clone_size: -; v_call: TRBV9; j_call: TRBJ2-5; d_call: -
cdr3_aa: CASLRQGPSNTQYF; cdr3_nt: TGTGCCAGCCTAAGACAGGGCCCTTCGAATACGCAGTATTTT; clone_size: -; v_call: TRBV2; j_call: TRBJ2-3; d_call: TRBD1
cdr3_aa: CASSPSYEQYF; cdr3_nt: TGTGCCAGCAGCCCCTCCTACGAGCAGTACTTC; clone_size: -; v_call: TRBV27; j_call: TRBJ2-7; d_call: -
cdr3_aa: CASSRGQNTGELFF; cdr3_nt: TGTGCCAGCAGCCGGGGACAGAACACCGGGGAGCTGTTTTTT; clone_size: -; v_call: TRBV5-6; j_call: TRBJ2-2; d_call: -
cdr3_aa: CASSLQGSEWDEQFF; cdr3_nt: TGTGCCAGCAGCCTACAGGGATCCGAATGGGATGAGCAGTTCTTC; clone_size: -; v_call: TRBV7-2; j_call: TRBJ2-1; d_call: -
cdr3_aa: CASSLATDTQYF; cdr3_nt: TGTGCCAGCAGCTTAGCTACAGATACGCAGTATTTT; clone_size: -; v_call: TRBV7-6; j_call: TRBJ2-3; d_call: -
cdr3_aa: CASSWQGAVGYTF; cdr3_nt: TGTGCCAGCAGTTGGCAGGGGGCGGTTGGCTACACCTTC; clone_size: few; v_call: TRBV27; j_call: TRBJ1-2; d_call: TRBD1
cdr3_aa: CATSRDRGPAGISSYEQYF; cdr3_nt: TGTGCCACCAGCAGAGATCGAGGGCCGGCGGGGATCAGCTCCTACGAGCAGTACTTC; clone_size: -; v_call: TRBV15; j_call: TRBJ2-7; d_call: -
cdr3_aa: CASSLQQGPYNEQFF; cdr3_nt: TGTGCCAGCAGCTTACAACAGGGCCCTTACAATGAGCAGTTCTTC; clone_size: -; v_call: TRBV7-9; j_call: TRBJ2-1; d_call: -
cdr3_aa: CASSGTYSYEQYF; cdr3_nt: TGTGCCAGCAGTGGGACCTACTCCTACGAGCAGTACTTC; clone_size: -; v_call: TRBV25-1; j_call: TRBJ2-7; d_call: -
cdr3_aa: CASSYRGLRTDTQYF; cdr3_nt: TGTGCCAGCAGTTACAGAGGACTCCGCACAGATACGCAGTATTTT; clone_size: -; v_call: TRBV6-5; j_call: TRBJ2-3; d_call: -
cdr3_aa: CAWNLWAGELFF; cdr3_nt: TGTGCCTGGAATCTTTGGGCCGGGGAGCTGTTTTTT; clone_size: -; v_call: TRBV30; j_call: TRBJ2-2; d_call: -
cdr3_aa: CASSLDSNQPQHF; cdr3_nt: TGTGCCAGCAGTTTAGATAGCAATCAGCCCCAGCATTTT; clone_size: -; v_call: TRBV28; j_call: TRBJ1-5; d_call: -
cdr3_aa: CSVEKMTGSSHEKLFF; cdr3_nt: TGCAGCGTTGAAAAAATGACAGGGTCGTCTCATGAAAAACTGTTTTTT; clone_size: once; v_call: TRBV29-1; j_call: TRBJ1-4; d_call: TRBD1
cdr3_aa: CASSPERDRGLATQYF; cdr3_nt: TGTGCCAGCAGCCCAGAGCGGGACAGGGGTTTGGCGACCCAGTACTTC; clone_size: -; v_call: TRBV11-3; j_call: TRBJ2-5; d_call: TRBD1